The T cell receptor (beta chain) described here comes from a study of T cells in Graves' hyperthyroidism and ophthalmopathy. The CDR3 is 13 residues long. Trimming removed 6 bases from V and 0 bases from J, with 8 bases in between. The germline gives CDR1 MNHEY, CDR2 SMNVEV (reference sequence). This clonotype was seen ten or more times. TCR beta CDR3 regions were amplified from RNA transcripts. First-round RT-PCR with HTBI primers amplified the TCR CDR3 region. Using its own MiXCR run on the multiplex PCR reads, TCRdb lists one record per CDR3 protein. The sample lists approximately 520,000 distinct CDR3 sequences; less than 25% were seen once.

The chain carries TRBV27 and TRBJ1-1; D remains ambiguous. The sequenced sample consisted of blood. The source of this sequence is a man younger than 35 with Graves' hyperthyroidism. Here the CDR3 DNA reads TGTGCCAGCAGGGTTAAGATGAACACTGAAGCTTTCTTT. It translates to CASRVKMNTEAFF.